A single sample gave rise to the 21 T cell receptor beta chains below, sequenced in a study of T cells in Graves' hyperthyroidism and ophthalmopathy. RNA transcripts gave rise to amplified TCR beta CDR3 regions. The HTBI set primed first-round TCR CDR3 RT-PCR. TCRdb ran MiXCR on the multiplex PCR reads and lists one entry per CDR3 protein. The sample consists of approximately 720,000 distinct CDR3 sequences, roughly 20% of them appearing once. The sequencing sample was made of blood. The source is a woman between 45 and 65 years old with Graves' hyperthyroidism that later progressed to Graves' ophthalmopathy.

At least ten counts were recorded for this clonotype. The CDR3, as DNA: TGTGCCAGCTCACCAAAGACAGGTTCCTATAATTCACCCCTCCACTTT. Its protein product is CASSPKTGSYNSPLHF. The chain is built from TRBV18 and TRBJ1-6; TRBD1 might be the D (6 bases). This CDR3 comprises 16 residues. Trimming removed 2 bases at V and 1 base at J, with 9 bases between. Germline CDR1 reads KGHSH; CDR2 reads LQKENI.

This clonotype was seen a few times. The chain recombines TRBV15 with TRBJ1-4, with TRBD1 matching over 8 bases. Germline V gene data show CDR1 as LNHNV and CDR2 as YYDKDF (reference sequence). CDR3 length: 14 amino acids. The V gene end was trimmed by 7 bases and the J gene end by 5 bases; junction bases not matched to a gene: 6. CDR3 sequence: CATKWDRTNEKLFF. CDR3 coding DNA: TGTGCCACCAAATGGGACAGGACGAATGAAAAACTGTTTTTT.

This clonotype has at least ten counts. The chain is built from TRBV9 and TRBJ1-1, with D hard to call. CDR1 and CDR2 (germline): SGDLS, YYNGEE. The CDR3 runs 15 residues. The V end was cut by 4 bases, the J end by 1 base, with 14 bases between. The CDR3 here is CASSPRPTTNTEAFF. The DNA for the CDR3 is TGTGCCAGCAGCCCGCGACCGACTACGAACACTGAAGCTTTCTTT.

This clonotype occurred many times. The chain combines TRBV18 with TRBJ2-7; 9 bases match TRBD1. Germline trimming cut 1 base from V and 2 bases from J; bases unmatched to any gene: 3. Per germline, CDR1 KGHSH and CDR2 LQKENI. The CDR3 length is 15 residues. In nucleotides, the CDR3 is TGTGCCAGCTCACCACGGGACAGGGCGACCTACGAGCAGTACTTC. Its protein product is CASSPRDRATYEQYF.

J is TRBJ1-2 and V is TRBV19, with D hard to call. Germline V gene data show CDR1 as LNHDA and CDR2 as SQIVND (reference sequence). The CDR3 sequence is 12 residues long. V was shortened by 7 bases and J by 4 bases, with 10 bases between the two germline ends. The CDR3 here is CASTFGVYGYTF. CDR3 coding DNA: TGTGCCAGTACCTTCGGGGTCTATGGCTACACCTTC.

This clonotype was recorded many times. The chain recombines TRBV3-1 with TRBJ2-1, with 13 positions matching TRBD2. CDR1 LGHDT and CDR2 YNNKEL come from the germline V gene (reference sequence). The trim removed 0 bases at V and 10 bases at J, leaving 6 bases unmatched. CDR3 length equals 16 residues. The CDR3 DNA reads as TGTGCCAGCAGCCAAGATAGCACTAGCGGGGGGGGCGAGCAGTTCTTC. Its protein is CASSQDSTSGGGEQFF.

This clonotype was detected many times. The V call is TRBV12-3 or TRBV12-4, the J call TRBJ2-1; weak D call: TRBD2 (7 bases). The CDR3 totals 15 residues. V was clipped by 7 bases and J by 3 bases, with 16 bases between them. The CDR3 loop is CASTLRGGLYNEQFF. For the CDR3, the DNA is TGTGCCAGCACCCTAAGGGGGGGCCTCTACAATGAGCAGTTCTTC.

This clonotype was recorded many times. This sequence joins TRBV2 and TRBJ1-4, with 7 bases lining up with TRBD1. The CDR3 covers 15 residues. With V trimmed by 10 bases and J by 7 bases, 15 bases remained unmatched. Germline values: CDR1 SNHLY, CDR2 FYNNEI. CDR3 nucleotides: TGTGCCACCCGACAGGGCCCGGCCGGGACTGAAAAACTGTTTTTT. Amino acid sequence: CATRQGPAGTEKLFF. Combining the CDR3 with reference TRBV2 and TRBJ1-4 gives the whole variable domain EPEVTQTPSHQVTQMGQEVILRCVPISNHLYFYWYRQILGQKVEFLVSFYNNEISEKSEIFDDQFSVERPDGSNFTLKIRSTKLEDSAMYFCATRQGPAGTEKLFFGSGTQLSVL.

This clonotype came up a few times. The rearrangement uses TRBV7-3 and TRBJ2-5, with a possible D match to TRBD2 (5 bases). Deletions cut 2 bases from V and 5 bases from J, with 15 bases between. Germline CDR1 reads SGHTA; CDR2 reads FQGTGA. The CDR3 is 15 amino acids. The chain's CDR3 is CASSLGFGKSETQYF. The CDR3 bases are TGTGCCAGCAGCTTAGGGTTCGGGAAATCGGAGACCCAGTACTTC.

The chain combines TRBV18 with TRBJ1-3, with a weak D call TRBD1 (5 bases). The germline gives CDR1 KGHSH, CDR2 LQKENI. The length of the CDR3 is 16 residues. The V end lost 2 bases, the J end lost 2 bases, and 13 bases lay between the germline ends. This CDR3 is CASSPNPGGTGNTIYF. In DNA form, the CDR3 reads TGTGCCAGCTCACCAAATCCCGGGGGAACTGGAAACACCATATATTTT.

The chain employs TRBV20-1 and TRBJ2-5; no clear D gene. V was pared by 5 bases and J by 7 bases, with 17 bases between. The CDR3 has 13 amino acids. Germline-derived CDR1 and CDR2 are DFQATT and SNEGSKA (reference sequence). The CDR3 loop reads CSAVFPSEGTQYF. CDR3 DNA sequence: TGCAGTGCTGTTTTTCCGAGCGAAGGGACCCAGTACTTC.

This sequence joins TRBV7-2 and TRBJ2-5; D gene unclear. CDR3 length equals 13 residues. The germline V gene has CDR1 SGHTA and CDR2 FQGNSA. Trimming took 3 bases from V and 5 from J, leaving 10 bases between them. CDR3 sequence reads: CASSFPALETQYF. The DNA for the CDR3 is TGTGCCAGCAGCTTCCCAGCCCTCGAGACCCAGTACTTC.

Only a few counts were recorded for this clonotype. The chain employs TRBV11-3 and TRBJ2-7; TRBD2 agrees at 12 bases. The germline V gene encodes CDR1 SGHNT and CDR2 YENEEA. The CDR3 is 15 amino acids. Losses at the gene ends were 5 bases for V and 3 bases for J; bases not matched to a gene: 5. The CDR3 DNA reads as TGTGCCAGCAGCCCAAGGACTAGCGGGGTCTACGAGCAGTACTTC. Translating it yields CASSPRTSGVYEQYF.

Regarding this clonotype: This clone may be a read error of a much larger clone one base away. The chain has TRBV10-3 and TRBJ2-5; D is possibly TRBD1 (6 bases). This CDR3 is 14 amino acids long. CDR1 ENHRY and CDR2 SYGVKD come from the germline V gene. The V end was cut by 2 bases, the J end by 4 bases, with 11 bases between. Here the CDR3 reads CAISERAGVETQYF. The CDR3 DNA reads TGTGCCATCAGTGAGAGGGCAGGGGTAGAGACCCAGTACTTC.

This clonotype was detected ten times or more. CDR3 nucleotides: TGTGCCAGCAGTCCCAGGGCCGGGGCCAACGTCCTGACTTTC. This translates into CASSPRAGANVLTF. The rearrangement joins TRBV2 to TRBJ2-6; a possible D gene is TRBD1 (5 bases). With 5 bases removed from V and 4 bases from J, the gap between germline ends came to 9 bases. The CDR3 has 14 amino acids. The germline V gene encodes CDR1 SNHLY and CDR2 FYNNEI.

The chain employs TRBV19 and TRBJ1-2; D not resolved. Looked up from germline, CDR1 is LNHDA and CDR2 is SQIVND (reference sequence). CDR3 size: 12 residues. The germline V and J ends were trimmed by 4 bases and 1 base, with 4 bases remaining between them. CDR3 loop: CASSTVNYGYTF. CDR3 DNA sequence: TGTGCCAGTAGTACAGTTAACTATGGCTACACCTTC.

J is TRBJ1-2 and V is TRBV6-1; perhaps TRBD1 as D (6 bases). The CDR3 covers 14 residues. The V gene lost 4 bases and the J gene lost 10 bases, with 19 bases spanning the gap. Germline CDR1 reads MNHNS; CDR2 reads SASEGT. For the CDR3, the DNA is TGTGCCAGCAGTGGAGGGGGGCCGAGCAATAACTACACCTTC. It translates to CASSGGGPSNNYTF.

This clonotype was detected a few times. CDR3 DNA sequence: TGTGCCAGCAGCCGAATCGGTGATGGGGCCTATGGCTACACCTTC. This encodes CASSRIGDGAYGYTF. The chain uses TRBV14 and TRBJ1-2; D possibly corresponds to TRBD1 (5 bases). CDR3 length: 15 amino acids. Germline assignment: CDR1 SGHDN and CDR2 FVKESK. Trimming shortened V by 4 bases and J by 4 bases, and 16 bases separated the two germline ends.

This clonotype was observed at least ten times. The rearrangement links TRBV20-1 to TRBJ2-1; D remains unclear. Trimming removed 0 bases from V and 4 bases from J, with 16 bases in between. The germline V gene has CDR1 DFQATT and CDR2 SNEGSKA (reference sequence). CDR3 length: 16 amino acids. The CDR3 DNA follows: TGCAGTGCTAGAGATCACTCCCCCAACAAATACAATGAGCAGTTCTTC. Its translation: CSARDHSPNKYNEQFF.

The sample holds many counts of this clonotype. This chain joins TRBV20-1 and TRBJ2-5; no definite D call. Deletions cut 1 base from V and 4 bases from J, with 4 bases between. Germline lookup yields CDR1 DFQATT and CDR2 SNEGSKA (reference sequence). The CDR3 contains 11 residues. In DNA form, the CDR3 reads TGCAGTGCTAGAGTAGCAGAGACCCAGTACTTC. This encodes CSARVAETQYF.

This clonotype was seen a handful of times. The CDR3 reads CASIGGTYGYTF. CDR3 bases: TGTGCCAGCATCGGTGGGACCTATGGCTACACCTTC. V is TRBV10-3 and J is TRBJ1-2; the D gene is possibly TRBD1 (5 bases). CDR3 length: 12 amino acids. V lost 10 bases and J 4 bases, leaving 13 bases between the germline ends. The germline V gene has CDR1 ENHRY and CDR2 SYGVKD.